A selection of T cell receptor beta chains follows, all from one sample in a study of CD8+ T cells in alopecia areata. Repertoires were generated with immunoSEQ multiplex PCR, while TCRdb's copy carries only in-frame clones and drops some. The sample holds about 70,000 clones, around 49% seen once. This material consisted of CD8+ T cells sorted from blood, taken at week 0. These receptors all come from a human donor with alopecia areata. Both conserved end residues are part of each CDR3. A D gene is named only where the DNA matches it firmly. Clone sizes are given selectively: once, few, many, or a class where the clone is expanded.

D gene,J gene,clone size,V gene,CDR3 protein,CDR3 DNA
NA,TRBJ2-5,NA,TRBV30,CAWNPYPQETQYF,TGTGCCTGGAACCCTTACCCCCAAGAGACCCAGTACTTC
NA,TRBJ2-7,few,TRBV27,CASSPRTLYEQYF,TGTGCCAGCAGTCCCCGGACACTTTACGAGCAGTACTTC
NA,TRBJ2-3,NA,TRBV5-6,CASSLAGTGVLDTQYF,TGTGCCAGCAGCTTGGCCGGGACGGGGGTCCTTGATACGCAGTATTTT
NA,TRBJ2-1,NA,TRBV7-8,CASRRTPSSYNEQFF,TGTGCCAGCAGACGTACCCCTAGCTCCTACAATGAGCAGTTCTTC
TRBD1,TRBJ1-1,few,TRBV7-2,CASSRDRTNTEAFF,TGTGCCAGCAGCCGGGACAGGACGAACACTGAAGCTTTCTTT
NA,TRBJ1-2,NA,TRBV29-1,CSVVPAENYGYTF,TGCAGCGTTGTCCCAGCCGAAAACTATGGCTACACCTTC
NA,TRBJ2-5,NA,TRBV29-1,CSVVLRVPGKPAETQYF,TGCAGCGTTGTTTTAAGGGTTCCAGGGAAGCCTGCGGAGACCCAGTACTTC
TRBD1,TRBJ2-1,few,TRBV29-1,CSVDDRGLYNEQFF,TGCAGCGTCGACGACAGGGGGCTCTACAATGAGCAGTTCTTC
NA,TRBJ1-1,NA,TRBV9,CASSAGTQDGAFF,TGTGCCAGCAGCGCCGGGACACAGGACGGAGCTTTCTTT
NA,TRBJ1-2,NA,TRBV30,CAWSRPANTYGYTF,TGTGCCTGGAGTAGACCCGCTAACACCTATGGCTACACCTTC
NA,TRBJ1-2,NA,TRBV7-9,CASSFNRDGYTF,TGTGCCAGCAGCTTTAACAGGGACGGCTACACCTTC
NA,TRBJ2-7,many,TRBV27,CASTPSGGTYEQYF,TGTGCCAGCACCCCTTCCGGGGGAACCTACGAGCAGTACTTC
NA,TRBJ2-5,few,TRBV7-9,CASSSLDRPKETQYF,TGTGCCAGCAGCTCCCTGGACCGCCCCAAAGAGACCCAGTACTTC
NA,TRBJ2-2,NA,TRBV29-1,CSVHQGDGELFF,TGCAGCGTCCACCAAGGGGACGGGGAGCTGTTTTTT
NA,TRBJ1-1,many,TRBV10-1,CASSESGTLNTEAFF,TGCGCCAGCAGTGAGTCGGGGACCTTGAACACTGAAGCTTTCTTT
NA,TRBJ2-3,NA,TRBV28,CASSPGHRRADTQYF,TGTGCCAGCAGTCCGGGACACCGGCGGGCAGATACGCAGTATTTT
NA,TRBJ1-5,NA,TRBV29-1,CSVDSGPGLSQHF,TGCAGCGTTGATTCAGGGCCGGGTCTGTCCCAGCATTTT
NA,TRBJ2-5,NA,TRBV30,CAWKAYQETQYF,TGTGCCTGGAAGGCTTATCAAGAGACCCAGTACTTC
TRBD1,TRBJ2-7,NA,TRBV9,CASSVSGTGGSEQYF,TGTGCCAGCAGCGTCTCCGGGACAGGGGGCTCCGAGCAGTACTTC
NA,TRBJ2-5,NA,TRBV6-1,CASSSSTAWGETQYF,TGTGCCAGCAGTAGTTCGACTGCCTGGGGTGAGACCCAGTACTTC
NA,TRBJ1-5,once,TRBV27,CASRPRGRNQPQHF,TGTGCCAGCAGGCCTCGGGGGCGCAATCAGCCCCAGCATTTT
NA,TRBJ2-7,few,TRBV27,CASAGAGDEQYF,TGTGCCAGCGCCGGGGCCGGGGACGAGCAGTACTTC
TRBD2,TRBJ2-1,NA,TRBV4-1,CASSAQREDNEQFF,TGCGCCAGCAGTGCGCAGCGGGAGGACAATGAGCAGTTCTTC
NA,TRBJ2-2,many,TRBV18,CASSPGAGELFF,TGTGCCAGCTCACCAGGAGCCGGGGAGCTGTTTTTT
NA,TRBJ2-7,NA,TRBV11-2,CASSLGSSYEQYF,TGTGCCAGCAGCCTCGGTAGCTCCTACGAGCAGTACTTC
NA,TRBJ2-4,few,TRBV28,CASSSIAKNIQYF,TGTGCCAGCAGTTCGATAGCCAAAAACATTCAGTACTTC
TRBD2,TRBJ2-3,NA,TRBV11-3,CASSFVRLAPHTQYF,TGTGCCAGCAGCTTTGTGAGACTAGCGCCTCATACGCAGTATTTT
NA,TRBJ2-1,NA,TRBV6-5,CASSYSGVGEQFF,TGTGCCAGCAGTTACTCGGGTGTGGGGGAGCAGTTCTTC
TRBD2,TRBJ2-5,NA,TRBV7-8,CASSQIPGLAGVHGEETQYF,TGTGCCAGCAGCCAGATCCCCGGGCTAGCGGGAGTCCATGGGGAAGAGACCCAGTACTTC
NA,TRBJ1-1,NA,TRBV5-6,CASSSRWANTEAFF,TGTGCCAGCAGCTCCCGTTGGGCGAACACTGAAGCTTTCTTT